Below, 25 T cell receptor beta chains from the same sample are listed, as sequenced in a study of technical replicates of blood from a handful of donors. Libraries were prepared by immunoSEQ multiplex PCR; TCRdb keeps only in-frame clonotypes and omits some of them. The sample yields more than 55,000 clones, roughly 92% seen once. The specimen sequenced was T cells isolated from PBMCs. The receptors derive from a human donor in good health.

The rearrangement links TRBV19 to TRBJ1-4; D is undetermined. The CDR3 is made up of 15 amino acids. Trimming removed 3 bases at V and 0 bases at J, with 8 bases between. Germline V gene sequence: CDR1 LNHDA, CDR2 SQIVND (reference sequence). The CDR3 sequence is CASSINAATNEKLFF. The CDR3 nucleotides are TGTGCCAGTAGTATTAATGCGGCAACTAATGAAAAACTGTTTTTT.

This sequence joins TRBV5-4 and TRBJ2-2; 12 nucleotides align to TRBD2. The germline V gene encodes CDR1 SGHNT and CDR2 YYREEE (reference sequence). This CDR3 comprises 15 residues. After removal of 4 bases from V and 4 bases from J, the junction contained 2 bases not matched to a gene. This CDR3 reads CASSLLAGGTGELFF. The CDR3 DNA reads as TGTGCCAGCAGCCTACTAGCGGGAGGCACCGGGGAGCTGTTTTTT.

CDR3 in amino acids: CASGTGGWNEQFF. Here the CDR3 DNA reads TGTGCCAGCGGGACAGGGGGCTGGAATGAGCAGTTCTTC. V gene TRBV7-3 combines with J gene TRBJ2-1; 12 bases match TRBD1. From germline, CDR1 is SGHTA and CDR2 FQGTGA. The CDR3 has 13 amino acids. V shed 8 bases and J 7 bases; nucleotides not matched to a gene: 3.

This chain's CDR3 is CASRFRVDEQFF. CDR3 DNA sequence: TGTGCCAGCAGGTTTCGGGTCGATGAGCAGTTCTTC. The chain employs TRBV11-3 and TRBJ2-1; D remains ambiguous. V lost 6 bases to trimming and J lost 8 bases, with 11 bases between them. The CDR3 extends over 12 amino acids. Germline lookup yields CDR1 SGHNT and CDR2 YENEEA.

The V call is TRBV7-2, the J call TRBJ1-5; D remains ambiguous. The germline V gene has CDR1 SGHTA and CDR2 FQGNSA. V was cut by 6 bases and J by 1 base, with 10 bases left in between. This CDR3 has 14 amino acids. Here the CDR3 reads CASSPKWSNQPQHF. For the CDR3, the DNA is TGTGCCAGCAGTCCTAAATGGAGCAATCAGCCCCAGCATTTT.

The chain employs TRBV11-2 and TRBJ2-7; D remains unclear. Trimming left V 0 bases short and J 6 bases short, with 12 bases between. The CDR3 is 14 amino acids. Germline values: CDR1 SGHAT, CDR2 FQNNGV. CDR3 sequence reads: CASSLEQISREQYF. In DNA, the CDR3 is TGTGCCAGCAGCTTAGAACAGATCTCACGCGAGCAGTACTTC.

The chain links TRBV2 to TRBJ1-5; D perhaps matches TRBD1 (5 bases). CDR1 is SNHLY and CDR2 is FYNNEI in the germline V gene. The CDR3 has 13 amino acids. V dropped 6 bases and J dropped 0 bases, with 6 bases sitting between them. The CDR3 spells CASRQDSNQPQHF. CDR3 sequence (DNA): TGTGCCAGCAGACAGGATAGCAATCAGCCCCAGCATTTT.

This clone was found once. V and J are TRBV4-3 and TRBJ1-2, with D perhaps matching TRBD1 (6 bases). V was cut by 0 bases and J by 5 bases, with 10 bases left in between. The length of the CDR3 is 14 residues. Germline values: CDR1 LGHNA, CDR2 YSLEER. The CDR3 coding sequence is TGCGCCAGCAGCCAAGAAGGGGGAGGGTATGGCTACACCTTC. Translated, it gives CASSQEGGGYGYTF.

This chain joins TRBV28 and TRBJ1-1, with TRBD1 matching 9 bases. The CDR3 length is 15 residues. Trimming removed 5 bases from V and 3 bases from J; junction bases left unmatched: 7. The germline CDR1 and CDR2 sequences are MDHEN and SYDVKM. The DNA of the CDR3 is TGTGCCAGCAGTGATATAAGGACAGGGGACACTGAAGCTTTCTTT. It is translated as CASSDIRTGDTEAFF. Filled out from reference TRBV28 and TRBJ1-1, the complete variable domain reads DVKVTQSSRYLVKRTGEKVFLECVQDMDHENMFWYRQDPGLGLRLIYFSYDVKMKEKGDIPEGYSVSREKKERFSLILESASTNQTSMYLCASSDIRTGDTEAFFGQGTRLTVV.

The chain has TRBV27 and TRBJ1-5; TRBD1 matches 9 bases. The trim removed 4 bases at V and 6 bases at J, leaving 4 bases unmatched. The CDR3 contains 14 residues. CDR1 MNHEY and CDR2 SMNVEV come from the germline V gene (reference sequence). CDR3 residues: CASSWDREGQPQHF. CDR3 in DNA: TGTGCCAGCAGTTGGGACAGGGAAGGTCAGCCCCAGCATTTT.

The chain recombines TRBV6-6 with TRBJ2-7; weak D call: TRBD2 (5 bases). V dropped 2 bases and J dropped 5 bases, with 7 bases sitting between them. The CDR3 covers 12 residues. The germline CDR1 and CDR2 sequences are MNHNY and SVGAGI (reference sequence). CDR3 loop: CASSYTGNEQYF. DNA for the CDR3: TGTGCCAGCAGTTACACCGGGAACGAGCAGTACTTC.

The V and J genes are TRBV27 and TRBJ2-7; D might be TRBD2 (5 bases). Germline V gives CDR1 MNHEY, CDR2 SMNVEV (reference sequence). The CDR3 spans 16 residues. V lost 4 bases and J 2 bases, leaving 18 bases between the germline ends. In DNA form, the CDR3 reads TGTGCCAGCAGTTCCAGCGGTGGAGAAAGGACCTACGAGCAGTACTTC. It encodes CASSSSGGERTYEQYF.

The chain recombines TRBV7-3 with TRBJ2-3, with TRBD1 matching 7 bases. Germline lookup yields CDR1 SGHTA and CDR2 FQGTGA. The length of the CDR3 is 16 residues. With 4 bases clipped from V and 2 bases from J, the junction kept 9 bases outside the gene matches. CDR3 protein: CASSYMGQKNTDTQYF. CDR3 coding DNA: TGTGCCAGCAGCTATATGGGACAGAAGAACACAGATACGCAGTATTTT.

V and J are TRBV18 and TRBJ1-1; D possibly corresponds to TRBD1 (5 bases). Germline V gene data show CDR1 as KGHSH and CDR2 as LQKENI. The V end was cut by 4 bases, the J end by 8 bases, with 14 bases between. CDR3 size: 13 residues. In DNA form, the CDR3 reads TGTGCCAGCTCACAAATGGGCCAGGGAGAAGCTTTCTTT. This codes for CASSQMGQGEAFF.

The count of this clone is one. The chain joins TRBV27 to TRBJ2-7; D not certain. Trimming cost V 6 bases and J 0 bases, with 6 bases left between them. The CDR3 loop spans 12 amino acids. Germline CDR1 is MNHEY and CDR2 is SMNVEV (reference sequence). The CDR3 region is CASRSVSYEQYF. CDR3 nucleotide sequence: TGTGCCAGCAGGAGCGTCTCCTACGAGCAGTACTTC.

The rearrangement links TRBV6-1 to TRBJ2-5; no firm D call. This CDR3 has 13 residues. Germline V gene lookup returns CDR1 MNHNS and CDR2 SASEGT. V gave up 4 bases and J gave up 2 bases, with 8 bases separating them. This CDR3 reads CASSGRLQETQYF. CDR3 DNA: TGTGCCAGCAGTGGCAGATTACAAGAGACCCAGTACTTC.

This clone occurred a few times. CDR3 in DNA: TGTGCCAGCAGCCCCGCGCTGAACACTGAAGCTTTCTTT. Protein product: CASSPALNTEAFF. The V call is TRBV7-9, the J call TRBJ1-1; D not certain. The CDR3 length is 13 residues. Germline-derived CDR1 and CDR2 are SEHNR and FQNEAQ (reference sequence). The V end lost 5 bases, the J end lost 0 bases, and 7 bases lay between the germline ends.

This chain's CDR3 is CASSASSGNTIYF. The CDR3 DNA sequence: TGTGCCAGCTCAGCGAGCTCTGGAAACACCATATATTTT. The chain recombines TRBV25-1 with TRBJ1-3; the D is unclear. Deletions cut 8 bases from V and 0 bases from J, with 8 bases between. The CDR3 length is 13 residues. Germline values: CDR1 MGHDK, CDR2 SYGVNS.

The V and J genes are TRBV7-9 and TRBJ1-2; 7 bases are a match to TRBD1. Looked up from germline, CDR1 is SEHNR and CDR2 is FQNEAQ (reference sequence). V lost 4 bases, J lost 0 bases, and 11 bases stayed unmatched. The CDR3 totals 17 residues. For the CDR3, the DNA is TGTGCCAGCAGCTCTACAGGGGCGCTACTAGCTAACTATGGCTACACCTTC. This translates into CASSSTGALLANYGYTF.

V is TRBV9 and J is TRBJ2-3; no clear D. V was shortened by 2 bases and J by 6 bases, with 10 bases between the two germline ends. Germline CDR1 reads SGDLS; CDR2 reads YYNGEE. The CDR3 sequence is 13 residues long. The DNA for the CDR3 is TGTGCCAGCAGCGTCCCTCCGGTGGATACGCAGTATTTT. It specifies CASSVPPVDTQYF.

The chain joins TRBV5-5 to TRBJ1-1; D may be TRBD1 (6 bases). Germline-derived CDR1 and CDR2 are SGHKS and YYEKEE (reference sequence). Trimming pared 3 bases from V and 5 bases from J, leaving 11 bases between. The CDR3 consists of 13 residues. The CDR3 sequence is CASSWTDGTEAFF. CDR3 sequence (DNA): TGTGCCAGCAGCTGGACAGACGGAACTGAAGCTTTCTTT.

V and J are TRBV18 and TRBJ1-5; possible D gene TRBD1, 5 bases. The length of the CDR3 is 16 residues. Per germline, CDR1 KGHSH and CDR2 LQKENI. Trimming removed 3 bases at V and 7 bases at J, with 19 bases between. The CDR3 DNA sequence: TGTGCCAGCTCACCCGTGGCCAGGGCCAGTTGGCAGCCCCAGCATTTT. Translating gives CASSPVARASWQPQHF. Filled out from reference TRBV18 and TRBJ1-5, the complete variable domain reads NAGVMQNPRHLVRRRGQEARLRCSPMKGHSHVYWYRQLPEEGLKFMVYLQKENIIDESGMPKERFSAEFPKEGPSILRIQQVVRGDSAAYFCASSPVARASWQPQHFGDGTRLSIL.

The chain is built from TRBV2 and TRBJ1-2; 8 positions match TRBD1. This CDR3 has 19 residues. The junction had 17 bases not matched to a gene; V was cut back by 0 bases and J by 5 bases. Germline-derived CDR1 and CDR2 are SNHLY and FYNNEI. The CDR3 region is CASSEAGGQGLDYNYGYTF. DNA of the CDR3: TGTGCCAGCAGTGAAGCCGGTGGACAGGGATTGGACTATAATTATGGCTACACCTTC.

This chain connects TRBV28 to TRBJ1-5; TRBD1 is a possible D gene (6 bases). Trimming pared 5 bases from V and 2 bases from J, leaving 16 bases between. This CDR3 region has 16 residues. Germline V gives CDR1 MDHEN, CDR2 SYDVKM. The CDR3 is CASSPTGRGGNQPQHF. In DNA, the CDR3 is TGTGCCAGCAGTCCCACAGGGAGAGGGGGCAATCAGCCCCAGCATTTT.

The chain is built from TRBV5-1 and TRBJ2-7; 7 positions match TRBD2. The length of the CDR3 is 19 residues. The germline V gene encodes CDR1 SGHRS and CDR2 YFSETQ. J gave up 5 bases and V 1 base, and 21 bases lay outside the gene matches. DNA of the CDR3: TGCGCCAGCAGCTTGCCTCCCGCGGGAGTTACGGTGATCGTCGACGAGCAGTACTTC. Translation: CASSLPPAGVTVIVDEQYF.